This T cell receptor (beta chain) was captured in a study of technical replicates of blood from a handful of donors. The germline gives CDR1 SGHNT, CDR2 YENEEA. Trimming removed 2 bases at V and 8 bases at J, with 10 bases between. This CDR3 has 13 residues. Measured with immunoSEQ multiplex PCR; TCRdb has only the in-frame clones, and not every one. The repertoire has 65,000 to 70,000 clones, over 80% of them found once; the top ten carry about 4.5%. The rearrangement joins TRBV11-3 to TRBJ2-1; no firm D call. The clonotype comes from a human donor in good health. Some clones in this sample may be carry-over from other donors' samples. Sequenced sample: PBMCs. DNA for the CDR3: TGTGCCAGCAGCTTACACCCCCAGGATGAGCAGTTCTTC. Its translation is CASSLHPQDEQFF.